The clone carrying this TCR beta chain showed up just once. The target antigen is unknown. Primers: 60 Vbeta forward and 13 Jbeta reverse. Here immunoSEQ multiplex PCR was the method, and the copy in TCRdb shows in-frame clones only, minus some. Of fewer than 150,000 clones in the sample, 60% to 80% are singletons; the top ten hold more than 4.5%. This sample is part of a study of cytomegalovirus exposure and HLA in healthy donors. Study conclusions and caveats: In vitro confirmation showed three CMV-associated chains to be CMV antigen specific.

Germline V lookup: CDR1 SQVTM, CDR2 ANQGSEA. The CDR3 has 13 residues. V was trimmed by 4 bases and J by 2 bases, leaving 11 bases between them. Material for sequencing was PBMCs. The chain joins TRBV29-1 to TRBJ1-2; TRBD1 is a possible D gene (5 bases). The receptor was derived from a woman aged 45-65 years in good health and CMV-seronegative. In nucleotides, the CDR3 is TGCAGCGTTGGGGGAGGGGTAAACTATGGCTACACCTTC. Protein: CSVGGGVNYGYTF. The complete variable domain, with remaining parts taken from reference TRBV29-1 and TRBJ1-2, reads SAVISQKPSRDICQRGTSLTIQCQVDSQVTMMFWYRQQPGQSLTLIATANQGSEATYESGFVIDKFPISRPNLTFSTLTVSNMSPEDSSIYLCSVGGGVNYGYTFGSGTRLTVV.